A single sample gave rise to the 10 T cell receptor beta chains below, sequenced in a study of response to subunit inactivated influenza vaccine. TCRdb used MiXCR to reprocess the RT-PCR reads, holding one entry per CDR3 protein. The data show hundreds of thousands of distinct CDR3 sequences, approximately 10% seen once. The sample in question was PBMCs from blood, obtained 45 days after vaccination. All receptors derive from a man in his fifties who received an inactivated influenza vaccine.

This clonotype was seen only a few times. This chain links TRBV11-2 with TRBJ2-3, with 11 positions matching TRBD2. Trimming removed 7 bases from V and 2 bases from J; junction bases left unmatched: 11. The germline V gene encodes CDR1 SGHAT and CDR2 FQNNGV. The CDR3 length is 17 residues. The CDR3 DNA sequence: TGTGCCAGCATCCCCCGGGCTAGCGGGAGGAACACAGATACGCAGTATTTT. Its protein product is CASIPRASGRNTDTQYF.

This clonotype was observed a handful of times. This chain uses TRBV12-3 or TRBV12-4 with TRBJ2-3; D not resolved. Trimming took 3 bases from V and 4 from J, leaving 11 bases between them. The length of the CDR3 is 14 residues. The CDR3 DNA follows: TGTGCCAGCAGTTTGTACAGTCTACCAGATACGCAGTATTTT. Protein: CASSLYSLPDTQYF.

This clonotype was observed a few times. The chain carries TRBV28 and TRBJ2-7; the D gene is possibly TRBD1 (6 bases). CDR3 size: 15 residues. The V and J ends lost 2 bases and 0 bases respectively, with 11 bases between them. Germline V CDR1 and CDR2: MDHEN, SYDVKM. The CDR3 protein is CASSLTWDISYEQYF. CDR3 DNA sequence: TGTGCCAGCAGTTTAACGTGGGACATCTCCTACGAGCAGTACTTC.

This clonotype was counted many times. V gene TRBV4-3 combines with J gene TRBJ2-7, with D hard to call. Trimming cost V 1 base and J 5 bases, with 9 bases left between them. Germline lookup yields CDR1 LGHNA and CDR2 YSLEER. The CDR3 is 13 amino acids. CDR3 coding DNA: TGCGCCAGCAGCCAAGCCAAGGGCGACGAGCAGTACTTC. Amino acid sequence: CASSQAKGDEQYF.

The V gene is TRBV7-8, the J gene TRBJ2-1; the D gene is possibly TRBD2 (7 bases). The CDR3 is made up of 15 amino acids. Germline CDR1 and CDR2: SGHVS and FQNEAQ. V lost 6 bases and J lost 7, with 19 bases in between. CDR3 amino acids: CASRPVAGAPNEQFF. CDR3 nucleotide sequence: TGTGCCAGCAGGCCAGTGGCGGGGGCCCCAAATGAGCAGTTCTTC.

This clonotype was picked up a small number of times. The chain recombines TRBV6-1 with TRBJ2-2, with D maybe TRBD1 (6 bases). The CDR3 has 15 residues. Germline values: CDR1 MNHNS, CDR2 SASEGT. V was clipped by 8 bases and J by 1 base, with 14 bases between them. CDR3 in amino acids: CASGSGTLNTGELFF. CDR3 bases: TGTGCCAGCGGCTCCGGGACATTGAACACCGGGGAGCTGTTTTTT.

This clonotype was seen many times. The chain recombines TRBV5-1 with TRBJ2-3; no firm D call. The CDR3 sequence is 15 residues long. With 0 bases removed from V and 3 bases from J, the gap between germline ends came to 11 bases. The germline gives CDR1 SGHRS, CDR2 YFSETQ. For the CDR3, the DNA is TGCGCCAGCAGCTTGGACCACCCTAAGACAGATACGCAGTATTTT. This encodes CASSLDHPKTDTQYF.

At least ten counts were recorded for this clonotype. The chain has TRBV5-1 and TRBJ2-5; no clear D. Germline loops: CDR1 SGHRS, CDR2 YFSETQ. The CDR3 is 13 residues long. Trimming shortened V by 4 bases and J by 3 bases, and 10 bases separated the two germline ends. The CDR3 DNA sequence: TGCGCCAGCAGCGTCAATCGGAAAGAGACCCAGTACTTC. The encoded protein is CASSVNRKETQYF.

This clonotype was observed at least ten times. V gene TRBV5-1 combines with J gene TRBJ2-2; TRBD1 might be the D (6 bases). The CDR3 loop spans 14 amino acids. The V gene's germline CDR1 is SGHRS and CDR2 YFSETQ. Trimming cost V 1 base and J 4 bases, with 8 bases left between them. The CDR3 loop reads CASSLKGGTGELFF. In nucleotides, the CDR3 is TGCGCCAGCAGCTTGAAAGGGGGCACCGGGGAGCTGTTTTTT.

V and J are TRBV20-1 and TRBJ2-1; D unclear. V was clipped by 7 bases and J by 2 bases, with 15 bases between them. The CDR3 contains 14 residues. Per the germline V gene, CDR1 is DFQATT and CDR2 is SNEGSKA (reference sequence). The DNA for the CDR3 is TGCAGTGTACCGAGTGGGCCCGCCTACAATGAGCAGTTCTTC. Translation: CSVPSGPAYNEQFF.